One T cell receptor beta chain is described in this entry. The sample belongs to a study of T cell changes during pregnancy in multiple sclerosis. Assay used: immunoSEQ multiplex PCR; TCRdb lists only in-frame clones, some missing. This table has over 45,000 clones, about 92% appearing once. The ends lost 11 bases at V and 6 bases at J; junction bases unmatched: 12. Germline V gives CDR1 LNHDA, CDR2 SQIVND (reference sequence). The CDR3 sequence is 13 residues long. The chain couples TRBV19 to TRBJ1-2; the match to TRBD1 covers 7 bases. The sample here was CD4+ T cells from peripheral blood mononuclear cells, taken after pregnancy. This TCR was recovered from a female donor with multiple sclerosis, enrolled in a pregnancy study. CDR3 in amino acids: CASRGQGVDGYTF. The CDR3, as DNA: TGTGCCTCCCGAGGGCAGGGGGTGGATGGCTACACCTTC.